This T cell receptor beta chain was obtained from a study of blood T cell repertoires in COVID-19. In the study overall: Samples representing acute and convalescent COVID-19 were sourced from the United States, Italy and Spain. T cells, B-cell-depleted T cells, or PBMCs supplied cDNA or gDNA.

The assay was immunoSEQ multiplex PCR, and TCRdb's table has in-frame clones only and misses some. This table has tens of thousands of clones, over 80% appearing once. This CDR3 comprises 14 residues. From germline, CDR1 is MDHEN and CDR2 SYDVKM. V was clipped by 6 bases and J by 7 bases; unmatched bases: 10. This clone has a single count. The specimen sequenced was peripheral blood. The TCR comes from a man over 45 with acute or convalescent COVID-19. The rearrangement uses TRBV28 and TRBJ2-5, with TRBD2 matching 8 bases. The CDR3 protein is CASSFLRGGGTQYF. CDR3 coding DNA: TGTGCCAGCAGCTTCCTCCGGGGGGGAGGGACCCAGTACTTC.